This T cell receptor (beta chain) was profiled in a study of blood T cell repertoires in COVID-19. Looking at the study overall: The United States, Italy and Spain supplied acute and convalescent COVID-19 samples. From T cells, B-cell-depleted T cells, or PBMCs came the material, which was cDNA or gDNA.

The CDR3 has 15 residues. CDR1 and CDR2 from the germline V gene are SEHNR and FQNEAQ (reference sequence). V shed 5 bases and J 4 bases; nucleotides not matched to a gene: 3. Enrollment of patients from Seattle took place during active infection, with longitudinal follow-up. Authors' data handling: Nucleated cell counts were estimated from reference gene primer amplification. Assay used: immunoSEQ multiplex PCR; TCRdb lists only in-frame clones, some missing. D and trimming come from the DNA, and the V and J calls and clone size come from that table. The repertoire includes 300,000 to 400,000 clones, 85% to 90% of them detected once, and about 7% sits in the top ten.

V gene TRBV7-9 combines with J gene TRBJ2-5; 14 nucleotides match TRBD2. Material: peripheral blood. The sequence derives from a woman in her 70s with COVID-19, enrolled during active disease. Written as DNA, the CDR3 is TGTGCCAGCAGCCGACTAGCGGGGGGGTCAGAGACCCAGTACTTC. Encoded protein: CASSRLAGGSETQYF.